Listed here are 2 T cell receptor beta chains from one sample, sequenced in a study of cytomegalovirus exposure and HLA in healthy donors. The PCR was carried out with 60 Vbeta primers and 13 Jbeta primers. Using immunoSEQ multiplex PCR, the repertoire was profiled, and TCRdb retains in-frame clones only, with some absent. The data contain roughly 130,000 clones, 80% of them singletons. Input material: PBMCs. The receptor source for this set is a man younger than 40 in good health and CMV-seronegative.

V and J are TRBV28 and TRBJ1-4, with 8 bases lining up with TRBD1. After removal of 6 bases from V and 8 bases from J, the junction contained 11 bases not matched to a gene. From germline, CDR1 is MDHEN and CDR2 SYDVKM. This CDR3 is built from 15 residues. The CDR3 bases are TGTGCCAGCAGACATGGACAGGGTTCTGAGGAAAAACTGTTTTTT. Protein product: CASRHGQGSEEKLFF.

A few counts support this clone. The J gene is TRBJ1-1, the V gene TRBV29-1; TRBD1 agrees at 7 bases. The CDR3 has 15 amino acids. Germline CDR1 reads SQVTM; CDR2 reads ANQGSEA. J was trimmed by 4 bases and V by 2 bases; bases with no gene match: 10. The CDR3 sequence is CSVETLRGRSTEAFF. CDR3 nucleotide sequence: TGCAGCGTTGAAACCCTCAGGGGGAGATCCACTGAAGCTTTCTTT.